This T cell receptor beta chain was found in a study of blood T cell repertoires in COVID-19. Study-wide background: The analysed material was cDNA or gDNA that came from T cells, B-cell-depleted T cells, or PBMCs.

Assay used: immunoSEQ multiplex PCR; TCRdb lists only in-frame clones, some missing. The sample includes some 240,000 clones, 81% of them seen just once. The CDR3 loop spans 18 amino acids. Germline V gene lookup returns CDR1 SEHNR and CDR2 FQNEAQ (reference sequence). V was clipped by 5 bases and J by 4 bases; unmatched bases: 19. This chain links TRBV7-9 with TRBJ1-1, with 7 positions matching TRBD1. The origin of this receptor is a woman at least 80 years old with COVID-19, enrolled during active disease. The sample comprised peripheral blood. CDR3 protein: CASSPALSTGWTSTEAFF. In DNA, the CDR3 is TGTGCCAGCAGCCCCGCCCTGTCGACAGGGTGGACGAGCACTGAAGCTTTCTTT.